This T cell receptor (beta chain) was recorded in a study of cytomegalovirus exposure and HLA in healthy donors. Study-level findings and limits: TRBV6-2, TRBV6-3 and some other V segments were unresolvable in 87-base-pair reads. Clonal expansion was found to be greater in HLA-associated TCR beta chains than in equally common others in a later analysis. Among the sequence variants, a highly shared cluster was likely an artifact of sequencing.

Vbeta (60) and Jbeta (13) primers were used in the PCR. Clones were sequenced by immunoSEQ multiplex PCR, and TCRdb holds only the in-frame ones, with some missing. The sample has some 150,000 clones, 70% to 80% seen once. This CDR3 is 17 amino acids long. The ends were cut back, 6 bases at V and 7 bases at J, with 24 bases in the middle. In germline, CDR1 is MGHDK, CDR2 SYGVNS. As concerns this clone: As yet, its antigen is unknown.

The specimen was PBMCs. This sequence joins TRBV25-1 and TRBJ1-4; tentatively, D is TRBD1 (5 bases). The sequence came from a man aged 18 to 35 in good health and CMV-seronegative. This chain's CDR3 is CASSGASTQGGGEKLFF. The CDR3 nucleotides are TGTGCCAGCAGCGGGGCCTCCACGCAGGGAGGTGGTGAAAAACTGTTTTTT.